This T cell receptor (beta chain) was documented in a study of cytomegalovirus exposure and HLA in healthy donors. Study details: There were about 85 million unique TCRs (from HLA-typed donors) in an early data release. Study results and caveats: Common viral pathogens seemed to be connected with several of the most significant clusters, according to a later analysis.

This clone was seen just once. What it binds is unknown. It was with 60 Vbeta and 13 Jbeta primers that the PCR ran. Here immunoSEQ multiplex PCR was the method, and the copy in TCRdb shows in-frame clones only, minus some. Of 100,000 to 120,000 clones listed, 65% to 85% are singletons. Nominally healthy donors provided the samples, though records likely missed some immune exposures. CDR3 length equals 17 residues. The V gene lost 3 bases and the J gene lost 0 bases, with 15 bases spanning the gap. Germline V CDR1 and CDR2: MNHNS, SASEGT. Sequencing was performed on PBMCs. V usage is TRBV6-1 and J usage is TRBJ1-5; perhaps TRBD1 as D (5 bases). The sequence was collected from a woman aged 18 to 35 in good health and CMV-seronegative. This CDR3 is CASSDRVDANSNQPQHF. The DNA for the CDR3 is TGTGCCAGCAGTGACAGGGTGGACGCCAATAGCAATCAGCCCCAGCATTTT.